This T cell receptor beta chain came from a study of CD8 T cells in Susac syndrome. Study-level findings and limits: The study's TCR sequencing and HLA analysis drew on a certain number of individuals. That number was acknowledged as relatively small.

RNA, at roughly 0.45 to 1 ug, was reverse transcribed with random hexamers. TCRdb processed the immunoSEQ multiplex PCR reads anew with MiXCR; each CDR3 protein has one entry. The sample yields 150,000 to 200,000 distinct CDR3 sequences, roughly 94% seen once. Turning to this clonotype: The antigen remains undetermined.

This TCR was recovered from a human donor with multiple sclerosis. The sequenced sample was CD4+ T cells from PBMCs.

The CDR3 DNA reads as TGTGCCAGCAAGACGGAGGGGTTGAACACTGAAGCTTTCTTT. Encoded protein: CASKTEGLNTEAFF. V and J are TRBV2 and TRBJ1-1; perhaps TRBD1 as D (5 bases). Germline V gene lookup returns CDR1 SNHLY and CDR2 FYNNEI. The length of the CDR3 is 14 residues. Trimming removed 7 bases from V and 0 bases from J, with 12 bases in between.